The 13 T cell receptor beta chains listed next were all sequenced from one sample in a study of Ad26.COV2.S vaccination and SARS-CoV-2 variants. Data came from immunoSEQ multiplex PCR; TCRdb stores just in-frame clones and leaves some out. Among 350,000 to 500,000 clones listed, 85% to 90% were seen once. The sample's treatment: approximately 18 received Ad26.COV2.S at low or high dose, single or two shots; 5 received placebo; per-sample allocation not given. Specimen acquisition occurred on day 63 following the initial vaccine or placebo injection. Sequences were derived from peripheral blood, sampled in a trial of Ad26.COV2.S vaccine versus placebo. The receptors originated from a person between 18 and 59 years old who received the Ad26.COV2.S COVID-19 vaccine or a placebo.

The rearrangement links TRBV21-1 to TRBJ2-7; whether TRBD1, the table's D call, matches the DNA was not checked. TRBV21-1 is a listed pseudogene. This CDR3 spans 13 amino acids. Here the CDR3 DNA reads TGTGCCAGCAGCGGCAGGGTGGTTGACGAGCAGTACTTC. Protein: CASSGRVVDEQYF.

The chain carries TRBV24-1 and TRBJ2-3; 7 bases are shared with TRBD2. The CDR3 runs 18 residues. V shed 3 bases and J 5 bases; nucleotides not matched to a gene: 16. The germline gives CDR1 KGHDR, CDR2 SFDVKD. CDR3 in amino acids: CATSDRFLGTASGDTQYF. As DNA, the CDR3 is TGTGCCACCAGTGATAGGTTCCTAGGCACTGCTAGCGGAGATACGCAGTATTTT.

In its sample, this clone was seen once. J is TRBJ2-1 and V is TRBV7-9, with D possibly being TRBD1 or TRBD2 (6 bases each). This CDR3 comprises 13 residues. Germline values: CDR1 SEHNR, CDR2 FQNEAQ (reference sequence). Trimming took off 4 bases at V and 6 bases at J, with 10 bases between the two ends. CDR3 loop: CASSSGASNEQFF. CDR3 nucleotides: TGTGCCAGCAGCTCGGGGGCCAGCAATGAGCAGTTCTTC.

The CDR3 protein is CATSRDQGEKLFF. As DNA, the CDR3 is TGTGCCACCAGCAGAGATCAAGGTGAAAAACTGTTTTTT. The chain is built from TRBV15 and TRBJ1-4; unclear D gene. The germline gives CDR1 LNHNV, CDR2 YYDKDF (reference sequence). This CDR3 contains 13 residues. Trimming removed 0 bases from V and 7 bases from J, with 6 bases in between.

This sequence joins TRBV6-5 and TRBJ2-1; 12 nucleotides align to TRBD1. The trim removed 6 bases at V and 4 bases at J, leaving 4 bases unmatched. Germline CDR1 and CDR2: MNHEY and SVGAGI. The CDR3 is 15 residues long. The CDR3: CASSPGQGAYNEQFF. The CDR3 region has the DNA TGTGCCAGCAGCCCGGGACAGGGGGCGTACAATGAGCAGTTCTTC.

The CDR3 here is CASSQSKGHSPLHF. CDR3 DNA sequence: TGCGCCAGCAGTCAATCGAAGGGGCATTCACCCCTCCACTTT. This sequence joins TRBV23-1 and TRBJ1-6; TRBD1 might be the D (5 bases). TRBV23-1 is sorted into the ORF group, with uncertain function. The CDR3 consists of 14 residues. Trimming pared 0 bases from V and 8 bases from J, leaving 8 bases between.

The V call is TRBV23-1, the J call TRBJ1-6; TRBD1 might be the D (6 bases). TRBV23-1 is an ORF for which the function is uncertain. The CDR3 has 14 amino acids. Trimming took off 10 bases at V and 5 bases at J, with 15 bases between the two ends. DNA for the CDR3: TGCGCCACAAAACCCGGACAGCATAATTCACCCCTCCACTTT. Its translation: CATKPGQHNSPLHF.

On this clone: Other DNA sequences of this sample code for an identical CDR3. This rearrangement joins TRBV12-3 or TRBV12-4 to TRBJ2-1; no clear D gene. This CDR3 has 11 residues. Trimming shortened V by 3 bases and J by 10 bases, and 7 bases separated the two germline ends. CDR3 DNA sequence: TGTGCCAGCAGTTTTGTCGGGGAGCAGTTCTTC. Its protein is CASSFVGEQFF.

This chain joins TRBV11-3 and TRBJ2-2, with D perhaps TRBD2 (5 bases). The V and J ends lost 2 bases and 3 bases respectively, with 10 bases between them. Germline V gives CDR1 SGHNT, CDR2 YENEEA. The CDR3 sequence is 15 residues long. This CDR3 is CASSLTGVDTGELFF. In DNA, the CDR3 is TGTGCCAGCAGCTTAACCGGGGTTGACACCGGGGAGCTGTTTTTT.

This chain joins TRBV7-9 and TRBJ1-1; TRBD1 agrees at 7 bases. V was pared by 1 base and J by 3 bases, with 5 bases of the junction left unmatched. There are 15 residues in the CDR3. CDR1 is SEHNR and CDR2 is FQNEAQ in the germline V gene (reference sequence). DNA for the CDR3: TGTGCCAGCAGCTTAGTGGCAGGGGGGGACACTGAAGCTTTCTTT. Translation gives CASSLVAGGDTEAFF. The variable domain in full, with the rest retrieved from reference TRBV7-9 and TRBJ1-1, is DTGVSQNPRHKITKRGQNVTFRCDPISEHNRLYWYRQTLGQGPEFLTYFQNEAQLEKSRLLSDRFSAERPKGSFSTLEIQRTEQGDSAMYLCASSLVAGGDTEAFFGQGTRLTVV.

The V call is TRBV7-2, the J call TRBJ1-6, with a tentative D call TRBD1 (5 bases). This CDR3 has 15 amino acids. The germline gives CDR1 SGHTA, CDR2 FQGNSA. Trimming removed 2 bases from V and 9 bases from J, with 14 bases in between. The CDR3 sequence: CASSLQPGQGSPLHF. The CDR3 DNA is TGTGCCAGCAGCTTACAGCCCGGACAAGGTTCACCCCTCCACTTT.

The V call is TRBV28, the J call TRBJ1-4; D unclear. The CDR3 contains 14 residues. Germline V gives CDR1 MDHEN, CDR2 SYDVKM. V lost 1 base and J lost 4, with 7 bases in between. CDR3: CASSLLGDNEKLFF. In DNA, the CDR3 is TGTGCCAGCAGTTTATTAGGTGATAATGAAAAACTGTTTTTT.

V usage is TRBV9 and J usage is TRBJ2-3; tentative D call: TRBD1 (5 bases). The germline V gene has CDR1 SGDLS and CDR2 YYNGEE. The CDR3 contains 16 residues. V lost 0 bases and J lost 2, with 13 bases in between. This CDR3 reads CASSVEWGRITDTQYF. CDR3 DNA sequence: TGTGCCAGCAGCGTAGAGTGGGGCCGGATCACAGATACGCAGTATTTT.